This note documents a single T cell receptor beta chain sequence. The sample is drawn from a study of blood T cell repertoires in COVID-19. Study-wide background: Samples representing acute and convalescent COVID-19 were sourced from the United States, Italy and Spain.

Assay: immunoSEQ multiplex PCR; the TCRdb copy retains only in-frame clones and omits some. The sample records 300,000 to 350,000 clones, 80% to 95% being singletons. This CDR3 region has 17 residues. Germline values: CDR1 MDHEN, CDR2 SYDVKM. The ends lost 2 bases at V and 7 bases at J; junction bases unmatched: 6. Sequenced sample: peripheral blood. The chain carries TRBV28 and TRBJ2-1, with TRBD2 matching over 15 bases. The receptor comes from a woman in her twenties or thirties with COVID-19, enrolled during active disease. The chain's CDR3 is CASSLITGTSGRNEQFF. The CDR3 coding sequence is TGTGCCAGCAGTTTAATTACCGGGACTAGCGGGAGGAATGAGCAGTTCTTC.